The 5 T cell receptor beta chains listed next were all sequenced from one sample in a study of CD8 T cells in ankylosing spondylitis. TCRdb reprocessed the 5' RACE reads with MiXCR, giving one entry per CDR3 protein. The table has more than 110,000 distinct CDR3 sequences, roughly 8.4% seen once; the top ten hold 6% to 8%. What was sequenced was synovial fluid, either unsorted or a sorted T cell fraction (not recorded which). Receptors were obtained from a male donor with ankylosing spondylitis.

This clonotype is deemed medium-sized. V is TRBV7-2 and J is TRBJ1-4; 8 bases line up with TRBD1. The V segment lost 5 bases and the J segment 8 bases; nucleotides outside the gene matches: 13. This CDR3 has 16 residues. Germline CDR1 SGHTA, CDR2 FQGNSA. CDR3 in amino acids: CASSPRSQGGWEKLFF. The DNA of the CDR3 is TGTGCCAGCAGCCCCAGATCACAGGGGGGATGGGAAAAACTGTTTTTT.

This clonotype was counted many times. The rearrangement links TRBV4-1 to TRBJ1-1; 8 bases agree with TRBD1. The CDR3 length is 15 residues. V shed 6 bases and J 3 bases; nucleotides not matched to a gene: 9. The germline gives CDR1 MGHRA, CDR2 YSYEKL. CDR3 loop: CASRPLLTGDTEAFF. DNA for the CDR3: TGCGCCAGCAGACCACTTCTGACAGGGGACACTGAAGCTTTCTTT.

This clonotype showed up many times. The V and J genes are TRBV7-2 and TRBJ1-2; D not resolved. Between the trimmed V and J ends, which lost 1 base and 8 bases, there was a span of 23 bases. Looked up from germline, CDR1 is SGHTA and CDR2 is FQGNSA. This CDR3 has 17 residues. CDR3 sequence reads: CASSLGAGSRLGRGYTF. The CDR3 DNA sequence: TGTGCCAGCAGCTTAGGGGCGGGCAGCAGGTTAGGTCGCGGCTACACCTTC.

The rearrangement uses TRBV6-5 and TRBJ2-3; D unresolved. Trimming removed 0 bases at V and 2 bases at J, with 12 bases between. CDR1 and CDR2 from the germline V gene are MNHEY and SVGAGI. CDR3 length: 16 residues. The CDR3 sequence is CASSYSGNSPTDTQYF. Here the CDR3 DNA reads TGTGCCAGCAGTTACTCAGGGAATTCCCCCACAGATACGCAGTATTTT.

The chain couples TRBV4-3 to TRBJ2-2; D is ambiguous. Germline values: CDR1 LGHNA, CDR2 YSLEER. Deletions cut 2 bases from V and 0 bases from J, with 10 bases between. This CDR3 comprises 16 residues. The CDR3 DNA reads as TGCGCCAGCAGCCAACCGATTGGGTCGAACACCGGGGAGCTGTTTTTT. It yields the protein CASSQPIGSNTGELFF.